This TCR beta chain derives from a study of regulatory T cells in long-lasting Graves disease. HTBI primers from iRepertoire and Arm-PCR of CDR3 regions yielded the TCR beta libraries. TCRdb passed the multiplex PCR reads through MiXCR, listing each CDR3 protein once. The sample consists of about 200,000 distinct CDR3 sequences, less than 20% of them appearing once. V lost 1 base to trimming and J lost 4 bases; unmatched junction nucleotides: 2. Germline V gives CDR1 DFQATT, CDR2 SNEGSKA (reference sequence). The CDR3 runs to 13 residues. Specified time point: newly diagnosed GD, antithyroid drugs for less than 3 months. From PBMCs, RNA was extracted and then used to make the TCR library. This clonotype occurred many times. These data were also filed under a second study, of T cells in Graves' hyperthyroidism and ophthalmopathy. That paper states: RT-PCR in the first round (using the HTBI primer set) targeted the TCR CDR3.

Source: peripheral blood mononuclear cells (PBMCs), taken at new diagnosis, from a patient treated with antithyroid drugs. The receptor was derived from a woman in her 30s with Graves disease. The chain carries TRBV20-1 and TRBJ2-7; 9 bases match TRBD1. CDR3 sequence: CSARGDREYEQYF. For the CDR3, the DNA is TGCAGTGCTAGAGGGGACAGGGAATACGAGCAGTACTTC.